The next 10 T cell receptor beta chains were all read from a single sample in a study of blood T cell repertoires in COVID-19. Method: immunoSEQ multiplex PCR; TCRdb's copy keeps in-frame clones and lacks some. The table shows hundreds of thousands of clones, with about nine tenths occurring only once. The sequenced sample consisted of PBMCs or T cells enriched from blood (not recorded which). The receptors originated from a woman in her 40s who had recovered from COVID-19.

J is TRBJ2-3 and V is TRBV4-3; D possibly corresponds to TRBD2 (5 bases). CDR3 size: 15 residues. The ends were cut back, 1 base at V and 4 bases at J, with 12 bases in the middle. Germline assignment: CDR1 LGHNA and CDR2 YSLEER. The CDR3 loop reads CASSQVFGAADTQYF. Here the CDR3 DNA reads TGCGCCAGCAGCCAAGTCTTCGGAGCGGCAGATACGCAGTATTTT.

The CDR3 DNA reads TGCAGCGTCCTCCTAGCGGGGTACAATGAGCAGTTCTTC. Its protein product is CSVLLAGYNEQFF. The J gene is TRBJ2-1, the V gene TRBV29-1; TRBD2 aligns across 9 bases. Germline assignment: CDR1 SQVTM and CDR2 ANQGSEA. The CDR3 extends over 13 amino acids. Germline trimming cut 6 bases from V and 4 bases from J; bases unmatched to any gene: 4.

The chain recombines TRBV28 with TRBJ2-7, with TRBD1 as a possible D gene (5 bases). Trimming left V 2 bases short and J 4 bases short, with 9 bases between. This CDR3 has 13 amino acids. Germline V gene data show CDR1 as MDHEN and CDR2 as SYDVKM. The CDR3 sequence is CASSLRSGYEQYF. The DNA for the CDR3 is TGTGCCAGCAGTTTAAGGTCAGGGTACGAGCAGTACTTC.

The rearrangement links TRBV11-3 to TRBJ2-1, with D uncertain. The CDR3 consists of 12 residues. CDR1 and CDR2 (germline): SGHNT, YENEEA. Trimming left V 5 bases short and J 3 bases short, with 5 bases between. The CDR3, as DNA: TGTGCCAGCAGCCTATACTACAATGAGCAGTTCTTC. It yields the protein CASSLYYNEQFF.

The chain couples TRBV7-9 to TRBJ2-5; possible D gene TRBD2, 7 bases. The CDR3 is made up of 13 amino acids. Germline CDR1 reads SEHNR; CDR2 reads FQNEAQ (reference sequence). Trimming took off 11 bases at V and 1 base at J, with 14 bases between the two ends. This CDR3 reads CAGERGGQETQYF. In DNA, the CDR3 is TGTGCCGGCGAAAGGGGGGGCCAAGAGACCCAGTACTTC.

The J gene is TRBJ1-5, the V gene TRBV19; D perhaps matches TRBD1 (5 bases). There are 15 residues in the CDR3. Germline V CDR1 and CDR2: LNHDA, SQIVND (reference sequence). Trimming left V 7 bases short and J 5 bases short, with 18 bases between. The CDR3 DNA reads TGTGCCAGTAAGCCCCTTACGACAGAGTATCAGCCCCAGCATTTT. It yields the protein CASKPLTTEYQPQHF. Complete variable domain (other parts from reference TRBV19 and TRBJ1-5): DGGITQSPKYLFRKEGQNVTLSCEQNLNHDAMYWYRQDPGQGLRLIYYSQIVNDFQKGDIAEGYSVSREKKESFPLTVTSAQKNPTAFYLCASKPLTTEYQPQHFGDGTRLSIL.

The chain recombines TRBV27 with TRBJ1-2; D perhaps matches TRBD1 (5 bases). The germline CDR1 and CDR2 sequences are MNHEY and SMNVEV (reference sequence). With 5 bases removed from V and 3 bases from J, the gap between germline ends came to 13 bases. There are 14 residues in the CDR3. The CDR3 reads CASSRRGSHYGYTF. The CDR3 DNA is TGTGCCAGCAGTCGGAGGGGTAGCCACTATGGCTACACCTTC.

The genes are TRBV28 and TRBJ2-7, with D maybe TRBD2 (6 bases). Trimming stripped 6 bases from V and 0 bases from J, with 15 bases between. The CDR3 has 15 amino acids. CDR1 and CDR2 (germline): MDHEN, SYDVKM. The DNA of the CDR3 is TGTGCCAGCAGCCTTCGACTAGGACCCTCCTACGAGCAGTACTTC. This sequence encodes CASSLRLGPSYEQYF.

The CDR3 protein is CASSLRGTEAFF. The DNA for the CDR3 is TGTGCCAGCAGCTTACGGGGCACTGAAGCTTTCTTT. The rearrangement links TRBV11-2 to TRBJ1-1; no clear D gene. This CDR3 comprises 12 residues. Germline loops: CDR1 SGHAT, CDR2 FQNNGV. The V gene lost 2 bases and the J gene lost 4 bases, with 5 bases spanning the gap.

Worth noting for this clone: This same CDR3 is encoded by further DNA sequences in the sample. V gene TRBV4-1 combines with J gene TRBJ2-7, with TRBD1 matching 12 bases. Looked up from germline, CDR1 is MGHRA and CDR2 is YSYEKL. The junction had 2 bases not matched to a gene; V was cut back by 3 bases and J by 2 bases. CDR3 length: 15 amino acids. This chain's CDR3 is CASSQGQGAPYEQYF. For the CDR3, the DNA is TGCGCCAGCAGCCAGGGACAGGGGGCGCCCTACGAGCAGTACTTC.